This T cell receptor (beta chain) came from a study of blood T cells in healthy people across ages. Total RNA, at least 5.5 micrograms per sample, came from PBMCs. General study results and limits: What prevented conclusive comparison of naive and antigen-experienced cells was that PBMCs were unsorted.

The CDR3 has 15 amino acids. Germline V gene data show CDR1 as LGHNA and CDR2 as YNFKEQ. Trimming stripped 0 bases from V and 2 bases from J, with 10 bases between. Then a second PCR, running roughly 7 to 11 cycles, was carried out with a sample-barcoded 5' primer and a J-beta primer mix. TCRdb ran MiXCR on the 5' RACE reads and lists one entry per CDR3 protein. The sample has under 700,000 distinct CDR3 sequences; approximately 25% are singletons. This clonotype was seen a few times. As yet, its antigen is unknown. These same records also appear under a second study, on T cells of mothers and their children.

This chain joins TRBV4-2 and TRBJ2-5, with unresolved D. The TCR originated in a boy younger than 18 in good health. Sequencing was done on a sample of blood. The CDR3 nucleotides read TGTGCCAGCAGCCAAGAAGCAGGCTTGCAAGAGACCCAGTACTTC. It codes for CASSQEAGLQETQYF.